The 14 T cell receptor beta chains below come from one sample, sequenced in a study of cytomegalovirus exposure and HLA in healthy donors. PCR was performed using 60 Vbeta and 13 Jbeta primers. Generated by immunoSEQ multiplex PCR, the TCRdb table keeps only in-frame clones and is missing some. The sample includes 100,000 to 150,000 clones, 15% of them seen just once. Sequencing input: PBMCs. The receptors were gathered from a woman aged 18-29 years in good health and CMV-seronegative.

The chain couples TRBV27 to TRBJ1-1; D perhaps matches TRBD1 (6 bases). From germline, CDR1 is MNHEY and CDR2 SMNVEV (reference sequence). The V end lost 7 bases, the J end lost 0 bases, and 15 bases lay between the germline ends. This CDR3 spans 15 amino acids. The CDR3 here is CASTEGGEMNTEAFF. CDR3 coding DNA: TGTGCCAGCACCGAAGGGGGAGAAATGAACACTGAAGCTTTCTTT.

The chain joins TRBV7-6 to TRBJ2-1, with D perhaps matching TRBD2 (7 bases). Trimming took 0 bases from V and 6 from J, leaving 9 bases between them. CDR3 length: 14 residues. CDR1 and CDR2 (germline): SGHVS, FNYEAQ. CDR3 region: CASSLAGGPNEQFF. In DNA, the CDR3 is TGTGCCAGCAGCTTAGCGGGGGGGCCCAATGAGCAGTTCTTC.

The chain joins TRBV30 to TRBJ2-5; possibly TRBD1 for D (6 bases). This CDR3 comprises 14 residues. Germline V lookup: CDR1 GTSNPN, CDR2 SVGIG (reference sequence). Trimming stripped 0 bases from V and 1 base from J, with 9 bases between. The CDR3 coding sequence is TGTGCCTGGAGTGTACAGGGACGCCAAGAGACCCAGTACTTC. Protein sequence: CAWSVQGRQETQYF. Combining the CDR3 with reference TRBV30 and TRBJ2-5 gives the whole variable domain SQTIHQWPATLVQPVGSPLSLECTVEGTSNPNLYWYRQAAGRGLQLLFYSVGIGQISSEVPQNLSASRPQDRQFILSSKKLLLSDSGFYLCAWSVQGRQETQYFGPGTRLLVL.

The table lists this clone with a few counts. The chain employs TRBV19 and TRBJ1-2; a weak D match, TRBD1 (5 bases). Looked up from germline, CDR1 is LNHDA and CDR2 is SQIVND (reference sequence). CDR3 length: 16 residues. V was pared by 3 bases and J by 9 bases, with 23 bases between. The DNA of the CDR3 is TGTGCCAGTAGTATGCTCCCGGGTCAGGACACCCAACGCTACACCTTC. This encodes CASSMLPGQDTQRYTF.

This clone has more than one count but fewer than ten. The CDR3 spells CSVLGQGSYEQYF. CDR3 bases: TGCAGCGTTCTCGGACAGGGATCCTACGAGCAGTACTTC. The chain uses TRBV29-1 and TRBJ2-7; 8 nucleotides agree with TRBD1. Losses at the gene ends were 5 bases for V and 1 base for J; bases not matched to a gene: 4. From germline, CDR1 is SQVTM and CDR2 ANQGSEA. The CDR3 covers 13 residues.

In this sample, this clone turned up a few times. The J gene is TRBJ1-1, the V gene TRBV28; 7 bases fit TRBD1. V dropped 7 bases and J dropped 8; count of bases not matched to a gene: 16. This CDR3 is built from 15 residues. Germline V lookup: CDR1 MDHEN, CDR2 SYDVKM. The CDR3 DNA follows: TGTGCCAGCACCCCCCGCAGACAGGGTTTTGACGAAGCTTTCTTT. Its translation is CASTPRRQGFDEAFF.

J is TRBJ2-6 and V is TRBV29-1, with D maybe TRBD2 (5 bases). This CDR3 contains 17 residues. Per the germline V gene, CDR1 is SQVTM and CDR2 is ANQGSEA. The V end lost 1 base, the J end lost 1 base, and 14 bases lay between the germline ends. CDR3: CSVEVGIERSGANVLTF. The CDR3 DNA is TGCAGCGTTGAAGTAGGGATCGAGCGGTCTGGGGCCAACGTCCTGACTTTC. Supplemented by reference TRBV29-1 and TRBJ2-6, the full variable domain reads SAVISQKPSRDICQRGTSLTIQCQVDSQVTMMFWYRQQPGQSLTLIATANQGSEATYESGFVIDKFPISRPNLTFSTLTVSNMSPEDSSIYLCSVEVGIERSGANVLTFGAGSRLTVL.

Written as DNA, the CDR3 is TGCGCCAGCAGCCTAGGGACTAGCGACCCCGAGCAGTACTTC. This codes for CASSLGTSDPEQYF. The rearrangement uses TRBV5-1 and TRBJ2-5, with TRBD2 identical over 10 bases. The DNA end is a closer match to TRBJ2-7, so the J assignment may be wrong. Germline V CDR1 and CDR2: SGHRS, YFSETQ. This CDR3 comprises 14 residues.

There are a few counts of this clone. V is TRBV28 and J is TRBJ1-2; TRBD1 is a possible D gene (5 bases). CDR1 is MDHEN and CDR2 is SYDVKM in the germline V gene. V gave up 1 base and J gave up 4 bases, with 22 bases separating them. CDR3 length: 18 residues. The CDR3 nucleotides are TGTGCCAGCAGTTTATTTATCCCAACCTCCAGGGTCGGCTATGGCTACACCTTC. Protein sequence: CASSLFIPTSRVGYGYTF.

CDR3 DNA sequence: TGTGCCTGGAGCGCGACAGGGTACGGCAATCAGCCCCAGCATTTT. Protein: CAWSATGYGNQPQHF. This chain connects TRBV30 to TRBJ1-5, with 7 bases identical to TRBD1. The CDR3 is made up of 15 amino acids. V gave up 3 bases and J gave up 2 bases; unmatched junction bases: 7. The germline CDR1 and CDR2 sequences are GTSNPN and SVGIG (reference sequence).

This sequence joins TRBV30 and TRBJ2-5; no clear D gene. Looked up from germline, CDR1 is GTSNPN and CDR2 is SVGIG (reference sequence). The CDR3 is 11 residues long. Trimming removed 3 bases from V and 5 bases from J, with 7 bases in between. CDR3 residues: CAWSPRETQYF. CDR3 sequence (DNA): TGTGCCTGGAGCCCCCGGGAGACCCAGTACTTC.

This clone was seen a few times. The rearrangement links TRBV7-2 to TRBJ2-2; D not certain. The CDR3 sequence is 15 residues long. V lost 1 base and J 5 bases, leaving 11 bases between the germline ends. CDR1 and CDR2 (germline): SGHTA, FQGNSA. CDR3 loop: CASSLGASRTGELFF. Here the CDR3 DNA reads TGTGCCAGCAGCTTAGGCGCATCCCGGACCGGGGAGCTGTTTTTT.

This clone turned up a few times. This chain joins TRBV13 and TRBJ1-5; D is undetermined. Trimming pared 2 bases from V and 2 bases from J, leaving 7 bases between. Germline V gives CDR1 PRHDT, CDR2 FYEKMQ (reference sequence). The CDR3 spans 14 residues. CDR3 DNA sequence: TGTGCCAGCAGCTTACGGGGAGGCAATCAGCCCCAGCATTTT. This codes for CASSLRGGNQPQHF.

This clone was seen a handful of times. V is TRBV9 and J is TRBJ1-1, with TRBD1 matching 8 bases. This CDR3 comprises 15 residues. V shed 4 bases, J shed 8 bases, and the junction held 13 bases outside the gene matches. Looked up from germline, CDR1 is SGDLS and CDR2 is YYNGEE. The CDR3 nucleotides are TGTGCCAGCAGCCAAAGTTCTACAGGGGGAGAAGAAGCTTTCTTT. It translates to CASSQSSTGGEEAFF.